Listed here are 13 T cell receptor beta chains from one sample, sequenced in a study of T cell clonotyping in hematopoietic cell transplantation. Method: immunoSEQ multiplex PCR; TCRdb's copy keeps in-frame clones and lacks some. The sample carries about 16,000 clones, about 90% recorded once. Sequencing was carried out using peripheral blood mononuclear cells. All receptors come from a man in his forties in good health. Some clones in this sample may be carry-over from other donors' samples.

The chain combines TRBV27 with TRBJ2-3; 8 bases line up with TRBD1. CDR1 is MNHEY, CDR2 SMNVEV, per germline (reference sequence). The CDR3 covers 15 residues. The V segment lost 4 bases and the J segment 3 bases; nucleotides outside the gene matches: 6. The CDR3 protein is CASSSRQGRTDTQYF. The DNA for the CDR3 is TGTGCCAGCAGTTCCCGACAGGGGCGGACAGATACGCAGTATTTT.

The chain uses TRBV2 and TRBJ1-1; perhaps TRBD1 as D (5 bases). Germline V gene sequence: CDR1 SNHLY, CDR2 FYNNEI. The CDR3 is 15 residues long. Deletions cut 7 bases from V and 3 bases from J, with 18 bases between. The CDR3 here is CASIGVGTSDTEAFF. CDR3 in DNA: TGTGCCAGCATAGGGGTCGGGACTTCGGACACTGAAGCTTTCTTT.

The chain links TRBV6-5 to TRBJ2-7, with D perhaps matching TRBD2 (7 bases). The CDR3 is 13 residues long. Germline V CDR1 and CDR2: MNHEY, SVGAGI. The V end was cut by 8 bases, the J end by 6 bases, with 17 bases between. The CDR3 is CASGRGPQGEQYF. In nucleotides, the CDR3 is TGTGCCAGCGGGCGGGGGCCCCAGGGCGAGCAGTACTTC.

The chain's CDR3 is CASSRGWEYEQYF. The DNA of the CDR3 is TGTGCCAGCAGCCGAGGGTGGGAATACGAGCAGTACTTC. This chain uses TRBV7-2 with TRBJ2-7; tentative D call: TRBD2 (5 bases). CDR1 and CDR2 (germline): SGHTA, FQGNSA. The length of the CDR3 is 13 residues. V lost 5 bases to trimming and J lost 4 bases, with 12 bases between them.

J is TRBJ1-1 and V is TRBV5-1, with no clear D. This CDR3 contains 13 residues. The V end was cut by 0 bases, the J end by 5 bases, with 8 bases between. CDR1 is SGHRS and CDR2 is YFSETQ in the germline V gene. CDR3 protein: CASSLGQATEAFF. The DNA of the CDR3 is TGCGCCAGCAGCTTGGGACAAGCGACTGAAGCTTTCTTT.

The chain combines TRBV4-1 with TRBJ2-7, with unresolved D. The CDR3 length is 18 residues. From germline, CDR1 is MGHRA and CDR2 YSYEKL. Trimming pared 1 base from V and 0 bases from J, leaving 19 bases between. The CDR3 spells CASSQGFPRAPYSYEQYF. The DNA of the CDR3 is TGCGCCAGCAGCCAAGGATTCCCCCGGGCTCCCTACTCCTACGAGCAGTACTTC.

The chain combines TRBV9 with TRBJ2-7, with 9 bases identical to TRBD2. The trim removed 0 bases at V and 3 bases at J, leaving 1 base unmatched. Germline assignment: CDR1 SGDLS and CDR2 YYNGEE. The CDR3 runs to 14 residues. In nucleotides, the CDR3 is TGTGCCAGCAGCGTAGCGACTAGCGGCTACGAGCAGTACTTC. Translation gives CASSVATSGYEQYF.

This clone was detected only once. The CDR3 nucleotides read TGTGCCAGCAGTTACTCGAATAGCAATCAGCCCCAGCATTTT. It encodes CASSYSNSNQPQHF. The gene calls are TRBV6-5 and TRBJ1-5; no clear D. This CDR3 is 14 amino acids long. Germline CDR1 and CDR2: MNHEY and SVGAGI. The ends were cut back, 0 bases at V and 0 bases at J, with 3 bases in the middle.

The V and J genes are TRBV5-1 and TRBJ2-2, with D possibly being TRBD1 (6 bases). This CDR3 has 15 residues. Germline loops: CDR1 SGHRS, CDR2 YFSETQ. With 5 bases removed from V and 0 bases from J, the gap between germline ends came to 11 bases. CDR3 residues: CASREQGSNTGELFF. The CDR3 nucleotides read TGCGCCAGCAGAGAACAGGGATCGAACACCGGGGAGCTGTTTTTT.

V is TRBV6-6 and J is TRBJ2-3; no clear D gene. Germline CDR1 is MNHNY and CDR2 is SVGAGI (reference sequence). The CDR3 is made up of 14 amino acids. V lost 7 bases and J lost 8, with 19 bases in between. The CDR3 DNA sequence: TGTGCCAGCAACCCCTCGTCCTCCGGCGGTACGCAGTATTTT. Amino acids: CASNPSSSGGTQYF.

The rearrangement joins TRBV2 to TRBJ1-1; the match to TRBD1 covers 8 bases. After removal of 6 bases from V and 0 bases from J, the junction contained 6 bases not matched to a gene. CDR1 is SNHLY and CDR2 is FYNNEI in the germline V gene. The CDR3 consists of 15 residues. The CDR3 DNA reads TGTGCCAGCAGGGTTGAGGGACAGGTGAACACTGAAGCTTTCTTT. It yields the protein CASRVEGQVNTEAFF.

V usage is TRBV23-1 and J usage is TRBJ2-2; possibly TRBD2 for D (5 bases). TRBV23-1 is an ORF for which the function is uncertain. This CDR3 spans 14 amino acids. Trimming shortened V by 0 bases and J by 7 bases, and 9 bases separated the two germline ends. CDR3 sequence reads: CASSQSEEVGELFF. Here the CDR3 DNA reads TGCGCCAGCAGTCAATCTGAGGAGGTCGGGGAGCTGTTTTTT.

V is TRBV4-1 and J is TRBJ2-7; D perhaps matches TRBD2 (6 bases). This CDR3 is 15 amino acids long. V shed 0 bases and J shed 2 bases, with 11 bases lying between them. Germline CDR1 reads MGHRA; CDR2 reads YSYEKL. This chain's CDR3 is CASSQDGGGTYEQYF. In DNA form, the CDR3 reads TGCGCCAGCAGCCAAGACGGAGGAGGGACCTACGAGCAGTACTTC.